This TCR beta chain comes out of a study of metastatic and nonmetastatic thyroid tumors. From the PCR reads, TCRdb re-called clones with MiXCR. Among about 59,000 clones, just under 30% were seen once, and the ten largest hold 15% to 20%. The germline V gene has CDR1 MNHNY and CDR2 SVGAGI (reference sequence). The CDR3 runs to 15 residues. No patient had received any treatment before thyroid surgery. With respect to this clone: At one of its ends the junction is not consistent with the germline gene, which may arise from a read error.

This receptor was identified in a female donor with papillary thyroid cancer or a benign thyroid nodule (not recorded which). Some clones in this sample may be carry-over from other donors' samples. The chain carries TRBV6-6 and TRBJ1-2; 8 nucleotides align to TRBD1. The sequenced sample was blood. In DNA form, the CDR3 reads TGTGCCAGAAGTTACTCTAGGACAGGGCTTTATGGCTACACCTTC. It codes for CARSYSRTGLYGYTF.